This TCR beta chain was observed in a study of control samples from healthy donors and cancer patients. Measured with immunoSEQ multiplex PCR; TCRdb has only the in-frame clones, and not every one. The sample records fewer than 300,000 clones, approximately 80% being singletons. Ten or more counts support this clone. This CDR3 contains 16 residues. Between the trimmed V and J ends, which lost 0 bases and 0 bases, there was a span of 9 bases. Germline V CDR1 and CDR2: LNHNV, YYDKDF (reference sequence). The V gene is TRBV15, the J gene TRBJ1-3; D gene ambiguous. The clonotype was recovered from a woman aged 55-69 years with lung cancer. The specimen was PBMCs. This CDR3 reads CATSRDGGDSGNTIYF. The CDR3 DNA is TGTGCCACCAGCAGAGATGGCGGGGACTCTGGAAACACCATATATTTT.